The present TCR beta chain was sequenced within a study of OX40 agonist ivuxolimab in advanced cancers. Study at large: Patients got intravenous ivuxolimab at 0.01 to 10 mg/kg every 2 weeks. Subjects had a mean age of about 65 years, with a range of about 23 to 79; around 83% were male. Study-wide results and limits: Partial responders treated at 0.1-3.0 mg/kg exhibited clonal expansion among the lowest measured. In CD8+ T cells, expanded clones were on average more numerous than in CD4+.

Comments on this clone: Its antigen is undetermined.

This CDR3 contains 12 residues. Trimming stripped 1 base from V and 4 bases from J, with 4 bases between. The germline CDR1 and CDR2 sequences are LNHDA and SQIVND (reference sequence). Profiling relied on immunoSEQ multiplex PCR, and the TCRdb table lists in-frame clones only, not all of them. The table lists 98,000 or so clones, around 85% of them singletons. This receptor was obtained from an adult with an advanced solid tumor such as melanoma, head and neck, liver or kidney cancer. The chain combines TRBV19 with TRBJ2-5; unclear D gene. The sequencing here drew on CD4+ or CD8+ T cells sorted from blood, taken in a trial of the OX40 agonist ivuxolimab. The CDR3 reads CASSIGRETQYF. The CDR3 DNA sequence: TGTGCCAGTAGTATAGGGAGAGAGACCCAGTACTTC.